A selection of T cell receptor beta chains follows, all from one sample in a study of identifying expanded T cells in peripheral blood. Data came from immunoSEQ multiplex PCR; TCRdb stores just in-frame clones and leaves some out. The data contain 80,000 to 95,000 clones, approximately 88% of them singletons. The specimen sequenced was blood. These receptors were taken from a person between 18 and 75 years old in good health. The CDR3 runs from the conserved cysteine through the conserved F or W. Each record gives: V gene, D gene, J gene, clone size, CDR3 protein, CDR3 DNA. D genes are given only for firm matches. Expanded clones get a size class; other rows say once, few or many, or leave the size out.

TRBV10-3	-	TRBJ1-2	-	CAISESRVRDYGYTF	TGTGCCATCAGTGAAAGCCGGGTAAGGGACTATGGCTACACCTTC
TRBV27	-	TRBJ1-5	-	CASSSLNQPQHF	TGTGCCAGCAGCTCCCTAAATCAGCCCCAGCATTTT
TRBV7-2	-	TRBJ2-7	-	CASSLRGGYEQYF	TGTGCCAGCAGCTTAAGGGGGGGGTACGAGCAGTACTTC
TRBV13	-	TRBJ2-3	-	CASREVGGPTDTQYF	TGTGCCAGCAGAGAGGTGGGGGGGCCCACAGATACGCAGTATTTT
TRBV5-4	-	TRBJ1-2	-	CASSLIGNGYTF	TGTGCCAGCAGCTTGATCGGTAATGGCTACACCTTC
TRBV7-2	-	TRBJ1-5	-	CASSPNSNQPQHF	TGTGCCAGCAGCCCTAATAGCAATCAGCCCCAGCATTTT
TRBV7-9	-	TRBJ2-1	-	CASSLRRDEQFF	TGTGCCAGCAGCTTGCGAAGGGATGAGCAGTTCTTC
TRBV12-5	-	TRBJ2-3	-	CASGSQGLGDTQYF	TGTGCTAGTGGTTCCCAGGGGTTGGGAGATACGCAGTATTTT
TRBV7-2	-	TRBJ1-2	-	CASSLRTGGRGGYTF	TGTGCCAGCAGCTTAAGGACCGGGGGGCGTGGGGGCTACACCTTC
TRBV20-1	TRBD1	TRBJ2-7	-	CSAAQGDEQYF	TGCAGTGCGGCACAGGGGGACGAGCAGTACTTC
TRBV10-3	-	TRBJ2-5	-	CAISDDISDSEETQYF	TGTGCCATCAGCGATGACATTTCGGACAGTGAGGAGACCCAGTACTTC
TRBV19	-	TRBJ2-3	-	CASSRGREADTQYF	TGTGCCAGTAGTAGAGGCCGAGAGGCAGATACGCAGTATTTT
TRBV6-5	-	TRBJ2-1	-	CASSYSPAGPSNEQFF	TGTGCCAGCAGTTACTCCCCAGCGGGCCCCTCTAATGAGCAGTTCTTC
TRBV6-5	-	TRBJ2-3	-	CASTGHTDTQYF	TGTGCCAGCACCGGCCACACAGATACGCAGTATTTT
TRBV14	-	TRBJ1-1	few	CASSQRSGGGVTEAFF	TGTGCCAGCAGCCAAAGAAGCGGGGGTGGTGTCACTGAAGCTTTCTTT
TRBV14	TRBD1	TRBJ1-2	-	CASSGRGTGEFYGYTF	TGTGCCAGCAGCGGGCGTGGGACAGGGGAGTTCTATGGCTACACCTTC
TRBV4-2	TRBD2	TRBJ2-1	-	CASSQVRLAGPYNEQFF	TGTGCCAGCAGCCAAGTCCGTCTAGCGGGACCCTACAATGAGCAGTTCTTC
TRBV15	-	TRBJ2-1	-	CATSIGGGVHDEQFF	TGTGCCACCAGCATAGGCGGGGGCGTTCACGATGAGCAGTTCTTC
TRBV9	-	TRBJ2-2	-	CASSVELTGELFF	TGTGCCAGCAGCGTAGAATTAACCGGGGAGCTGTTTTTT
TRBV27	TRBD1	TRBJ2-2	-	CASRLGQPTGELFF	TGTGCCAGCAGGCTGGGACAGCCCACCGGGGAGCTGTTTTTT
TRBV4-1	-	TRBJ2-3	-	CASSQERQPVGTDTQYF	TGCGCCAGCAGCCAAGAACGGCAGCCGGTGGGCACAGATACGCAGTATTTT
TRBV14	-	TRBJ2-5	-	CASSQVRSRFVGQETQYF	TGTGCCAGCAGCCAAGTAAGGTCCCGGTTCGTGGGGCAAGAGACCCAGTACTTC
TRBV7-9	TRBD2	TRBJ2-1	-	CASIHERGTDNEQFF	TGTGCCAGCATCCATGAGCGGGGGACCGACAATGAGCAGTTCTTC
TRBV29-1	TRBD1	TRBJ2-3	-	CSVVGTGASTDTQYF	TGCAGCGTTGTTGGGACAGGGGCTAGCACAGATACGCAGTATTTT
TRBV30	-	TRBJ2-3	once	CAWSPNRVDTQYF	TGTGCCTGGAGTCCAAACAGGGTAGATACGCAGTATTTT
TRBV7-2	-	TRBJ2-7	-	CASSQNSVDEQYF	TGTGCCAGCAGCCAGAATAGTGTCGACGAGCAGTACTTC
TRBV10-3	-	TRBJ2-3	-	CAISEAGSRSDTQYF	TGTGCCATCAGTGAGGCGGGTTCGAGATCAGATACGCAGTATTTT
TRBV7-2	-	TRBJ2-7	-	CASSLVGGALGTYEQYF	TGTGCCAGCAGCTTAGTGGGGGGAGCCCTGGGAACCTACGAGCAGTACTTC
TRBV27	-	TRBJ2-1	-	CASSFDQPLYNQQFF	TGTGCCAGCAGTTTCGACCAACCGCTCTACAATCAGCAGTTCTTC
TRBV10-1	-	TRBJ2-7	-	CASMAEGRSYEQYF	TGCGCCAGCATGGCCGAAGGACGGTCCTACGAGCAGTACTTC
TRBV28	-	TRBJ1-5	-	CASGGGNQPQHF	TGTGCCAGTGGGGGGGGCAATCAGCCCCAGCATTTT
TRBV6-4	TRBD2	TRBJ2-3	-	CASSEVRTSGPDTQYF	TGTGCCAGCAGTGAGGTCAGGACTAGCGGGCCAGATACGCAGTATTTT
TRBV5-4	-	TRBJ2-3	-	CATQGLFSADTQYF	TGTGCCACCCAGGGGCTCTTTAGCGCAGATACGCAGTATTTT
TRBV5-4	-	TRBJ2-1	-	CASSLGPGEYNEQFF	TGTGCCAGCAGCTTGGGACCGGGGGAGTACAATGAGCAGTTCTTC
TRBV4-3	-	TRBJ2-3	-	CASSQDPGLTQYF	TGCGCCAGCAGCCAAGATCCAGGGTTAACGCAGTATTTT
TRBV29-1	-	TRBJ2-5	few	CSVEFSQETQYF	TGCAGCGTTGAATTCAGCCAAGAGACCCAGTACTTC
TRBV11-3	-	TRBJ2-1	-	CASSLTLDSSYNEQFF	TGTGCCAGCAGCTTAACTTTGGACAGTTCCTACAATGAGCAGTTCTTC
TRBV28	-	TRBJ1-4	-	CASSLNPTNEKLFF	TGTGCCAGCAGTCTCAATCCAACTAATGAAAAACTGTTTTTT
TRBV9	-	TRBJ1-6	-	CASSVGPDNNSPLHF	TGTGCCAGCAGCGTAGGGCCCGATAATAATTCACCCCTCCACTTT
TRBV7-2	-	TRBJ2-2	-	CASSGGSIGTGELFF	TGTGCCAGCAGTGGGGGTTCGATCGGCACCGGGGAGCTGTTTTTT
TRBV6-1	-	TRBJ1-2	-	CASSEVGDAGVDGYTF	TGTGCCAGCAGTGAAGTAGGGGACGCGGGGGTTGATGGCTACACCTTC
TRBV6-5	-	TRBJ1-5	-	CASAIVAASNQPQHF	TGTGCCAGCGCGATTGTGGCGGCTAGCAATCAGCCCCAGCATTTT
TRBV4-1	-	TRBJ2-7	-	CASSAGTSYEQYF	TGCGCCAGCAGCGCCGGGACATCCTACGAGCAGTACTTC
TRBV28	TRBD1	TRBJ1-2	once	CASSLRGGTSMYGYTF	TGTGCCAGCAGTTTACGAGGGGGCACTAGTATGTATGGCTACACCTTC
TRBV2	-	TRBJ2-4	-	CASSEAGGNTKNIQYF	TGTGCCAGCAGTGAAGCAGGGGGGAACACCAAAAACATTCAGTACTTC
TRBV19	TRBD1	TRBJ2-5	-	CASSTRTGQETQYF	TGTGCCAGTAGTACCAGGACAGGGCAAGAGACCCAGTACTTC
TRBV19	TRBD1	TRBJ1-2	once	CASSVGDDRQGNYGYTF	TGTGCCAGTAGTGTTGGGGACGACCGACAGGGTAACTATGGCTACACCTTC
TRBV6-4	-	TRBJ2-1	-	CASSEAGSSYNEQFF	TGTGCCAGCAGTGAAGCAGGGTCTTCCTACAATGAGCAGTTCTTC
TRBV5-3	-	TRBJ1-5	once	CASSSHDGRDQHF	TGTGCCAGCAGCTCTCATGACGGACGGGATCAGCATTTT
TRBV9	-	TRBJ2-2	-	CASSVVGMNTGELFF	TGTGCCAGCAGCGTAGTAGGGATGAACACCGGGGAGCTGTTTTTT
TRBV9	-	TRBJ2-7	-	CASSVDSRIYEQYF	TGTGCCAGCAGCGTAGACAGCCGAATCTACGAGCAGTACTTC
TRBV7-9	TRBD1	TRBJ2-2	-	CASSPTGASTGELFF	TGTGCCAGCAGTCCGACAGGGGCAAGCACCGGGGAGCTGTTTTTT
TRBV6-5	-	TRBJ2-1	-	CASSFSPRGNEQFF	TGTGCCAGCAGTTTTTCACCTAGGGGCAATGAGCAGTTCTTC
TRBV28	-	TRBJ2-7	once	CASSFTSSYEQYF	TGTGCCAGCAGTTTCACGAGTAGCTACGAGCAGTACTTC